The 27 T cell receptor beta chains below all came from one sample that was sequenced in a study of T cells in localized non-small cell lung cancer. The method was immunoSEQ multiplex PCR; TCRdb's version includes in-frame clones alone and lacks a portion of them. The profile shows about 40,000 clones, around 81% of them singletons. The sequencing used peripheral blood mononuclear cells, collected before any cancer treatment. These receptors all stem from a male donor at least 60 years old with stage II lung adenocarcinoma.

This chain links TRBV19 with TRBJ2-5; tentative D call: TRBD2 (5 bases). Per germline, CDR1 LNHDA and CDR2 SQIVND (reference sequence). V shed 6 bases and J shed 5 bases, with 10 bases lying between them. The CDR3 totals 12 residues. CDR3 nucleotide sequence: TGTGCCAGTAGGCTCTCGGGGGAGACCCAGTACTTC. It translates to CASRLSGETQYF.

This chain uses TRBV11-1 with TRBJ2-1, with D tentatively TRBD2 (5 bases). Trimming removed 2 bases from V and 5 bases from J, with 10 bases in between. This CDR3 spans 14 amino acids. Germline V gene lookup returns CDR1 SGHAT and CDR2 FQDESV (reference sequence). This chain's CDR3 is CASSLFGNHNEQFF. The CDR3 coding sequence is TGTGCCAGCAGCTTATTCGGGAACCACAATGAGCAGTTCTTC. The full variable domain, its missing parts supplied by reference TRBV11-1 and TRBJ2-1, is EAEVAQSPRYKITEKSQAVAFWCDPISGHATLYWYRQILGQGPELLVQFQDESVVDDSQLPKDRFSAERLKGVDSTLKIQPAELGDSAMYLCASSLFGNHNEQFFGPGTRLTVL.

The V gene is TRBV2, the J gene TRBJ2-4, with 9 bases that match TRBD1. Germline V gene lookup returns CDR1 SNHLY and CDR2 FYNNEI. The CDR3 has 14 amino acids. The V gene end was trimmed by 3 bases and the J gene end by 7 bases; junction bases not matched to a gene: 4. DNA of the CDR3: TGTGCCAGCAGTGATCGACAGGGGGGGAACATTCAGTACTTC. Its translation is CASSDRQGGNIQYF.

This clone was seen only a few times. Here the CDR3 reads CASSSRTGAYGYTF. CDR3 DNA sequence: TGTGCCAGCAGCTCCCGGACAGGGGCCTATGGCTACACCTTC. The rearrangement uses TRBV5-4 and TRBJ1-2, with 9 positions matching TRBD1. From germline, CDR1 is SGHNT and CDR2 YYREEE (reference sequence). This CDR3 has 14 amino acids. V trimming: 3 bases; J trimming: 4 bases; junction bases outside the gene matches: 4.

The V and J genes are TRBV30 and TRBJ1-4; D is unresolved. Deletions cut 3 bases from V and 3 bases from J, with 8 bases between. The CDR3 is 13 amino acids. The germline V gene has CDR1 GTSNPN and CDR2 SVGIG (reference sequence). The CDR3 DNA reads TGTGCCTGGAGAAGAGACTCTAATGAAAAACTGTTTTTT. Encoded protein: CAWRRDSNEKLFF.

In this sample, this clone turned up a few times. V gene TRBV4-1 combines with J gene TRBJ1-1; D remains ambiguous. The CDR3 has 15 amino acids. V was trimmed by 1 base and J by 0 bases, leaving 9 bases between them. Per the germline V gene, CDR1 is MGHRA and CDR2 is YSYEKL. CDR3 loop: CASSQGSLLNTEAFF. The CDR3 bases are TGCGCCAGCAGCCAAGGCTCCCTGCTGAACACTGAAGCTTTCTTT.

The rearrangement links TRBV6-5 to TRBJ2-3; D is unclear. There are 11 residues in the CDR3. Germline lookup yields CDR1 MNHEY and CDR2 SVGAGI. V lost 8 bases, J lost 4 bases, and 7 bases lay in between. CDR3 amino acids: CASSKADTQYF. For the CDR3, the DNA is TGTGCCAGCTCGAAGGCAGATACGCAGTATTTT.

The chain combines TRBV27 with TRBJ2-1; 7 positions agree with TRBD2. The germline gives CDR1 MNHEY, CDR2 SMNVEV (reference sequence). After removal of 2 bases from V and 7 bases from J, the junction contained 11 bases not matched to a gene. This CDR3 is built from 16 residues. Here the CDR3 reads CASSLGGGRSVNEQFF. CDR3 DNA sequence: TGTGCCAGCAGTTTAGGGGGGGGGAGGAGCGTAAATGAGCAGTTCTTC.

J is TRBJ1-1 and V is TRBV6-5; D possibly corresponds to TRBD1 (5 bases). V was clipped by 7 bases and J by 5 bases, with 11 bases between them. CDR3 length: 12 amino acids. Per the germline V gene, CDR1 is MNHEY and CDR2 is SVGAGI. The CDR3 loop is CASIKKGTEAFF. CDR3 DNA sequence: TGTGCCAGCATCAAGAAGGGGACTGAAGCTTTCTTT.

In regard to this clone: A junction boundary mismatches the germline segment, possibly from a read error. The chain combines TRBV7-7 with TRBJ2-1; the match to TRBD2 covers 7 bases. CDR3 size: 15 residues. Germline loops: CDR1 SSHAT, CDR2 FNYEAQ (reference sequence). CDR3 sequence: CASSRQAGLGNEQFF. CDR3 in DNA: TGTGCTAGCAGCAGACAAGCGGGATTAGGAAATGAGCAGTTCTTC.

V is TRBV27 and J is TRBJ1-2, with 8 bases that match TRBD1. Per the germline V gene, CDR1 is MNHEY and CDR2 is SMNVEV (reference sequence). CDR3 length: 17 residues. V trimming: 5 bases; J trimming: 7 bases; junction bases outside the gene matches: 18. The CDR3 spells CASSPPPGAGGQGGYTF. The CDR3 DNA reads TGTGCCAGCAGTCCACCCCCAGGGGCAGGGGGCCAGGGTGGCTACACCTTC.

This clone was seen a few times. The rearrangement links TRBV5-1 to TRBJ1-3; TRBD1 is a possible D gene (5 bases). Trimming shortened V by 0 bases and J by 0 bases, and 7 bases separated the two germline ends. CDR1 and CDR2 (germline): SGHRS, YFSETQ. CDR3 length equals 15 residues. The CDR3: CASSLAGGSGNTIYF. DNA for the CDR3: TGCGCCAGCAGCTTGGCTGGGGGCTCTGGAAACACCATATATTTT. Full variable domain (outside the CDR3, taken from reference TRBV5-1 and TRBJ1-3): KAGVTQTPRYLIKTRGQQVTLSCSPISGHRSVSWYQQTPGQGLQFLFEYFSETQRNKGNFPGRFSGRQFSNSRSEMNVSTLELGDSALYLCASSLAGGSGNTIYFGEGSWLTVV.

The genes are TRBV7-2 and TRBJ2-5; D ambiguous. V was clipped by 3 bases and J by 6 bases, with 11 bases between them. CDR1 is SGHTA and CDR2 is FQGNSA in the germline V gene. There are 13 residues in the CDR3. The CDR3 is CASSFFDSKTQYF. The CDR3 DNA reads as TGTGCCAGCAGCTTTTTCGATTCGAAGACCCAGTACTTC.

The V gene is TRBV5-4, the J gene TRBJ1-1; 10 bases match TRBD1. Trimming removed 4 bases from V and 8 bases from J; junction bases left unmatched: 5. CDR1 and CDR2 from the germline V gene are SGHNT and YYREEE (reference sequence). This CDR3 comprises 13 residues. CDR3 nucleotide sequence: TGTGCCAGCAGCCCAAGACAGGGGGCAGAAGCTTTCTTT. Translation: CASSPRQGAEAFF.

The rearrangement links TRBV5-5 to TRBJ2-5; D might be TRBD1 or TRBD2, each matching 5 bases. Germline V gives CDR1 SGHKS, CDR2 YYEKEE (reference sequence). This CDR3 has 15 residues. Trimming took off 4 bases at V and 2 bases at J, with 15 bases between the two ends. CDR3 nucleotide sequence: TGTGCCAGCAGCCCGGGGCTAGGGTTTCAAGAGACCCAGTACTTC. It yields the protein CASSPGLGFQETQYF.

V is TRBV6-1 and J is TRBJ2-7; 7 nucleotides align to TRBD2. With V trimmed by 6 bases and J by 3 bases, 5 bases remained unmatched. Germline assignment: CDR1 MNHNS and CDR2 SASEGT. This CDR3 has 13 residues. CDR3 in amino acids: CASRASGFYEQYF. CDR3 bases: TGTGCCAGCAGGGCTAGCGGCTTCTACGAGCAGTACTTC.

By proportion, this clone is medium-sized. This chain joins TRBV15 and TRBJ2-1, with a weak D call TRBD2 (6 bases). The CDR3 consists of 15 residues. The V end was cut by 5 bases, the J end by 4 bases, with 15 bases between. Germline V gives CDR1 LNHNV, CDR2 YYDKDF (reference sequence). CDR3 coding DNA: TGTGCCACCAGCGGAATGATGACTAGTTACAATGAGCAGTTCTTC. This codes for CATSGMMTSYNEQFF.

This sequence joins TRBV27 and TRBJ2-7, with D perhaps TRBD2 (6 bases). The CDR3 covers 13 residues. Germline CDR1 and CDR2: MNHEY and SMNVEV (reference sequence). The V end lost 5 bases, the J end lost 7 bases, and 15 bases lay between the germline ends. CDR3 bases: TGTGCCAGCAGTGTGGGACTCGGCGGAGAGCAGTACTTC. Its protein is CASSVGLGGEQYF.

This clone was detected only a few times. This chain joins TRBV7-2 and TRBJ1-1, with no clear D. This CDR3 contains 15 residues. Trimming pared 3 bases from V and 3 bases from J, leaving 14 bases between. The germline CDR1 and CDR2 sequences are SGHTA and FQGNSA. CDR3 residues: CASSFRQGFDTEAFF. CDR3 coding DNA: TGTGCCAGCAGCTTCCGCCAAGGGTTTGACACTGAAGCTTTCTTT.

The chain uses TRBV29-1 and TRBJ1-3, with unresolved D. This CDR3 region has 13 residues. Trimming shortened V by 6 bases and J by 0 bases, and 9 bases separated the two germline ends. The V gene's germline CDR1 is SQVTM and CDR2 ANQGSEA. The CDR3 DNA reads as TGCAGCGTATATACTAGCTCTGGAAACACCATATATTTT. Translated: CSVYTSSGNTIYF.

This chain uses TRBV18 with TRBJ2-7; D is tentatively TRBD1 or TRBD2 (6 bases each). This CDR3 spans 13 amino acids. Germline CDR1 KGHSH, CDR2 LQKENI. The ends were cut back, 6 bases at V and 5 bases at J, with 14 bases in the middle. The CDR3: CASSYLGGNEQYF. The CDR3 DNA is TGTGCCAGCTCCTATCTAGGGGGGAACGAGCAGTACTTC. Looking up the rest from reference TRBV18 and TRBJ2-7 gives the full variable domain: NAGVMQNPRHLVRRRGQEARLRCSPMKGHSHVYWYRQLPEEGLKFMVYLQKENIIDESGMPKERFSAEFPKEGPSILRIQQVVRGDSAAYFCASSYLGGNEQYFGPGTRLTVT.

The chain uses TRBV4-3 and TRBJ2-7; 7 bases align to TRBD2. V shed 0 bases and J 0 bases; nucleotides not matched to a gene: 8. This CDR3 comprises 17 residues. CDR1 and CDR2 (germline): LGHNA, YSLEER. As DNA, the CDR3 is TGCGCCAGCAGCCAAGACGGGGTTGGGGGGGGCTCCTACGAGCAGTACTTC. It yields the protein CASSQDGVGGGSYEQYF.

The chain joins TRBV2 to TRBJ1-5, with 10 bases identical to TRBD1. Trimming at V came to 6 bases and at J to 7 bases, leaving 6 bases not matched to a gene. The length of the CDR3 is 14 residues. In germline, CDR1 is SNHLY, CDR2 FYNNEI. This CDR3 reads CASRGTGEGQPQHF. In DNA form, the CDR3 reads TGTGCCAGCAGAGGGACAGGGGAAGGCCAGCCCCAGCATTTT.

V gene TRBV11-2 combines with J gene TRBJ1-2, with unresolved D. This CDR3 is built from 13 residues. Trimming shortened V by 3 bases and J by 8 bases, and 13 bases separated the two germline ends. Germline loops: CDR1 SGHAT, CDR2 FQNNGV. The CDR3 DNA reads as TGTGCCAGCAGCTTTAACACTCTGGAAGGCTACACCTTC. Protein: CASSFNTLEGYTF.

J is TRBJ2-7 and V is TRBV27; D is perhaps TRBD1 or TRBD2 (6 bases each). Germline V lookup: CDR1 MNHEY, CDR2 SMNVEV (reference sequence). The CDR3 covers 17 residues. V was shortened by 4 bases and J by 4 bases, with 23 bases between the two germline ends. The CDR3 DNA sequence: TGTGCCAGCAGTTCTGTGGGGAGGACAGCCTACAATTACGAGCAGTACTTC. It specifies CASSSVGRTAYNYEQYF.

This clone appeared a few times. The rearrangement joins TRBV5-6 to TRBJ1-1, with no clear D. CDR1 and CDR2 (germline): SGHDT, YYEEEE. V lost 0 bases and J lost 1, with 4 bases in between. The CDR3 spans 13 residues. CDR3 residues: CASSLGRNTEAFF. The CDR3 DNA follows: TGTGCCAGCAGCTTGGGGAGGAACACTGAAGCTTTCTTT. Full variable domain (outside the CDR3, taken from reference TRBV5-6 and TRBJ1-1): DAGVTQSPTHLIKTRGQQVTLRCSPKSGHDTVSWYQQALGQGPQFIFQYYEEEERQRGNFPDRFSGHQFPNYSSELNVNALLLGDSALYLCASSLGRNTEAFFGQGTRLTVV.

This clone was recorded only once. This chain uses TRBV7-3 with TRBJ2-3, with D unclear. The CDR3 spans 13 residues. Per the germline V gene, CDR1 is SGHTA and CDR2 is FQGTGA. V was shortened by 3 bases and J by 2 bases, with 6 bases between the two germline ends. The CDR3: CASSLSYTDTQYF. As DNA, the CDR3 is TGTGCCAGCAGCTTGTCATACACAGATACGCAGTATTTT.